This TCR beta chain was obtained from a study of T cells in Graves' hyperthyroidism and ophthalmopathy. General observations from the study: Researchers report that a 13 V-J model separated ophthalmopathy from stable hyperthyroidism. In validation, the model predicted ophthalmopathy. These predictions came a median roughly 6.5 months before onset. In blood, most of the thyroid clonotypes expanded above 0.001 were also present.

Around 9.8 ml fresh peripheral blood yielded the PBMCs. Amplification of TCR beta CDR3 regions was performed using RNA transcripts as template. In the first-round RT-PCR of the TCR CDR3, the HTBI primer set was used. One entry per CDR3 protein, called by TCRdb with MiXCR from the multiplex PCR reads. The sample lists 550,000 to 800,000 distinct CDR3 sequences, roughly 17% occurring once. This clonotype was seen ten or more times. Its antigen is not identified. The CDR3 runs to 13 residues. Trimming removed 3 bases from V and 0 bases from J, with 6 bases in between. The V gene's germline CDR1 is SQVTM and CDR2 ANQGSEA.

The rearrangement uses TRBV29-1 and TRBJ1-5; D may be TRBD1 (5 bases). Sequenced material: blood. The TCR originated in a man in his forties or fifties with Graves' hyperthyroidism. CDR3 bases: TGCAGCGTTGAGACAGATAGCAATCAGCCCCAGCATTTT. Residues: CSVETDSNQPQHF.